Listed here are 4 T cell receptor beta chains from one sample, sequenced in a study of early T cells in non-severe SARS-CoV-2 infection. TCRdb ran MiXCR on the 5' RACE reads and lists one entry per CDR3 protein. Of 45,000 to 55,000 distinct CDR3 sequences listed, about 6.2% are singletons. The specimen was whole blood. These receptors were obtained from an adult who was a healthcare worker with PCR-confirmed SARS-CoV-2 infection or an uninfected control (not recorded which).

This clonotype came up many times. The genes are TRBV7-9 and TRBJ1-2; D ambiguous. V was clipped by 3 bases and J by 2 bases, with 7 bases between them. CDR3 length: 13 residues. The germline CDR1 and CDR2 sequences are SEHNR and FQNEAQ (reference sequence). In nucleotides, the CDR3 is TGTGCCAGCAGCTTCACACTCAACTATGGCTACACCTTC. Translation gives CASSFTLNYGYTF.

This clonotype was counted many times. This chain links TRBV27 with TRBJ2-5; 12 bases fit TRBD2. CDR1 is MNHEY, CDR2 SMNVEV, per germline (reference sequence). The CDR3 extends over 15 amino acids. Trimming took 5 bases from V and 2 from J; bases not matched to a gene: 3. The CDR3 DNA follows: TGTGCCAGCAGTCACGGACTAGCGGGACAAGAGACCCAGTACTTC. This translates into CASSHGLAGQETQYF.

This clonotype was recorded at least ten times. The J gene is TRBJ2-5, the V gene TRBV20-1; 12 bases fit TRBD2. The J segment lost 2 bases and the V segment lost 5 bases, leaving 3 bases of the junction unmatched. Germline V CDR1 and CDR2: DFQATT, SNEGSKA (reference sequence). The CDR3 is 14 amino acids. CDR3 in DNA: TGCAGTGCTCCGACTAGCGGGGGTCAAGAGACCCAGTACTTC. Its protein is CSAPTSGGQETQYF.

The chain links TRBV3-1 to TRBJ1-2, with unresolved D. The CDR3 sequence is 12 residues long. The V end lost 4 bases, the J end lost 1 base, and 4 bases lay between the germline ends. Germline V gene data show CDR1 as LGHDT and CDR2 as YNNKEL (reference sequence). CDR3 coding DNA: TGTGCCAGCAGCCTCATTAACTATGGCTACACCTTC. This gives the protein CASSLINYGYTF.